A selection of T cell receptor beta chains follows, all from one sample in a study of identical twins. Each CDR3 protein is one row after TCRdb ran MiXCR on the 5' RACE reads. The sample holds 510,000 or so distinct CDR3 sequences, 15% seen once. These records were also assigned to another study, of yellow fever vaccine responses in identical twins.

The sample was CD4+ T cells sorted from blood. Receptors were obtained from a woman between 18 and 30 years old in good health. CDR3s include the opening cysteine and the closing phenylalanine or tryptophan. Each record gives: V gene, CDR3 protein.

v_gene: TRBV7-9; CDR3aa: CASSFSTSGNLYNEQFF
v_gene: TRBV6-1; CDR3aa: CATSLLEQYF
v_gene: TRBV28; CDR3aa: CASNRGRGGRGDTQYF
v_gene: TRBV2; CDR3aa: CASSVGADTQYF
v_gene: TRBV20-1; CDR3aa: CSAGKRTVYNEQFF
v_gene: TRBV6-5; CDR3aa: CASSYQQGRQETQYF
v_gene: TRBV10-3; CDR3aa: CAISERASGSTDTQYF
v_gene: TRBV5-1; CDR3aa: CASSLGQGASGNTIYF
v_gene: TRBV20-1; CDR3aa: CSASQPAGELFF
v_gene: TRBV4-1; CDR3aa: CASSQVFQGGQAPGELFF
v_gene: TRBV5-1; CDR3aa: CASSPGASGIAGELFF
v_gene: TRBV18; CDR3aa: CASSTDGNTEAFF
v_gene: TRBV12-3/TRBV12-4; CDR3aa: CASEGGRNTEAFF
v_gene: TRBV10-3; CDR3aa: CAISEETRANYGYTF
v_gene: TRBV12-5; CDR3aa: CASGRPQKAGGLDQETQYF
v_gene: TRBV12-5; CDR3aa: CASGLFRTSGMYEQYF
v_gene: TRBV7-3; CDR3aa: CASSLSRGEGAKNIQYF
v_gene: TRBV5-1; CDR3aa: CASSRAGAQPSTDTQYF
v_gene: TRBV11-1; CDR3aa: CASSPARGTSGSNNEQFF
v_gene: TRBV5-1; CDR3aa: CASSFDREQGIQYF
v_gene: TRBV2; CDR3aa: CASSVQGRLSF
v_gene: TRBV29-1; CDR3aa: CSVRGAGELFF
v_gene: TRBV12-3/TRBV12-4; CDR3aa: CASSPTPDGYTF
v_gene: TRBV12-3/TRBV12-4; CDR3aa: CASSKDSKSYITEAFF
v_gene: TRBV18; CDR3aa: CASSGTSGGPSYNEQFF
v_gene: TRBV28; CDR3aa: CASSEGGRAASYNEQFF
v_gene: TRBV20-1; CDR3aa: CSARTSGRLNEQFF
v_gene: TRBV10-3; CDR3aa: CAISGGTTRNTEAFF
v_gene: TRBV5-6; CDR3aa: CASSRDREISPLHF
v_gene: TRBV12-3/TRBV12-4; CDR3aa: CASSPRAGVVNTQYF
v_gene: TRBV5-1; CDR3aa: CASSPGARLAGVAQDTQYF
v_gene: TRBV5-1; CDR3aa: CASRVSPNTEAFF
v_gene: TRBV6-2/TRBV6-3; CDR3aa: CASSYLGVATYNEQFF
v_gene: TRBV5-1; CDR3aa: CASSFSGSSYNEQFF
v_gene: TRBV7-8; CDR3aa: CASSLAGALGNTIYF
v_gene: TRBV20-1; CDR3aa: CSAALRNRGRSNQPQHF
v_gene: TRBV9; CDR3aa: CASSAGQGLNTEAFF
v_gene: TRBV11-2; CDR3aa: CASSYLLPGETQYF
v_gene: TRBV20-1; CDR3aa: CSARQGSTYEQYF
v_gene: TRBV20-1; CDR3aa: CCARDRLNREGTGELFF
v_gene: TRBV18; CDR3aa: CASSPKLAGVHNEQFF
v_gene: TRBV5-1; CDR3aa: CASSFGGSLNTEAFF
v_gene: TRBV4-1; CDR3aa: CASSQGDFWFF
v_gene: TRBV6-1; CDR3aa: CASSEGGGVGQPQHF
v_gene: TRBV29-1; CDR3aa: CSVEEGGGNTEAFF
v_gene: TRBV18; CDR3aa: CASSPETGMGEQFF
v_gene: TRBV9; CDR3aa: CASSVTGTGGITDTQYF
v_gene: TRBV12-3/TRBV12-4; CDR3aa: CASSPGAYTGELFF
v_gene: TRBV24-1; CDR3aa: CATSDFRATEAFF
v_gene: TRBV20-1; CDR3aa: CSARDWDRATEAFF
v_gene: TRBV6-1; CDR3aa: CASSAKLAGGTGELFF
v_gene: TRBV2; CDR3aa: CASSVRTLLENEQFF